These 7 T cell receptor beta chains share one sample of origin, sequenced in a study of CD8+CD57+ T cells in acquired aplastic anemia. Genomic DNA provided the template from which TCR beta VDJ and CDR3 profiles were obtained. TCRdb reprocessed the reads with MiXCR, giving one entry per CDR3 protein. The table records 150,000 to 200,000 distinct CDR3 sequences, under 55% of them present only once. Those patients picked for sequencing had displayed CD8+CD57+ cell expansion on flow cytometry. Sequenced: sorted CD4+, CD8+, or CD8+CD57+ T cells (not recorded which) from PBMCs. The source is a human donor with aplastic anemia.

The chain is built from TRBV5-1 and TRBJ2-1; no clear D. This CDR3 has 15 amino acids. The V and J ends lost 0 bases and 1 base respectively, with 8 bases between them. Per the germline V gene, CDR1 is SGHRS and CDR2 is YFSETQ. The CDR3 DNA follows: TGCGCCAGCAGCTTGGCTTTTGCTTCCTACAATGAGCAGTTCTTC. Amino acid sequence: CASSLAFASYNEQFF.

The J gene is TRBJ1-1, the V gene TRBV7-2, with 7 bases identical to TRBD1. The CDR3 is made up of 15 amino acids. Trimming cost V 0 bases and J 6 bases; bases outside gene matches: 7. Germline V gene lookup returns CDR1 SGHTA and CDR2 FQGNSA. DNA of the CDR3: TGTGCCAGCAGCTTAGCAGGGGGCGCGGGTTCTGAAGCTTTCTTT. Translating gives CASSLAGGAGSEAFF.

The sample holds a few counts of this clonotype. The chain recombines TRBV20-1 with TRBJ1-1; D remains unclear. This CDR3 contains 12 residues. The ends were cut back, 5 bases at V and 5 bases at J, with 12 bases in the middle. Germline lookup yields CDR1 DFQATT and CDR2 SNEGSKA (reference sequence). The CDR3 sequence: CSADQGLTEAFF. The CDR3 DNA follows: TGCAGTGCTGACCAAGGACTTACTGAAGCTTTCTTT.

The gene calls are TRBV15 and TRBJ1-5; TRBD1 agrees at 7 bases. V lost 4 bases to trimming and J lost 6 bases; unmatched junction nucleotides: 12. Germline V gene lookup returns CDR1 LNHNV and CDR2 YYDKDF (reference sequence). The CDR3 is 16 residues long. CDR3 nucleotides: TGTGCCACCAGCACTCTGACAGGGATCCACCCTCAGCCCCAGCATTTT. Translating it yields CATSTLTGIHPQPQHF.

This clonotype appeared a single time. The chain carries TRBV2 and TRBJ1-5; 8 bases agree with TRBD1. Germline V gives CDR1 SNHLY, CDR2 FYNNEI. The CDR3 extends over 15 amino acids. The V segment lost 6 bases and the J segment 6 bases; nucleotides outside the gene matches: 10. DNA for the CDR3: TGTGCCAGCAGGGAAACCAGGGGGCAGGGTCAGCCCCAGCATTTT. Translating gives CASRETRGQGQPQHF.

A note on this clonotype: At one end the junction does not follow the germline gene, possibly because of a read error. The genes are TRBV30 and TRBJ1-1, with D perhaps matching TRBD1 (6 bases). This CDR3 comprises 14 residues. Germline V gives CDR1 GTSNPN, CDR2 SVGIG (reference sequence). This CDR3 reads CTWGAGAMNTEAFF. In DNA form, the CDR3 reads TGTACCTGGGGGGCGGGGGCCATGAACACTGAAGCTTTCTTT.

This clonotype has ten or more counts. The chain is built from TRBV9 and TRBJ1-2; 7 bases are a match to TRBD1. The CDR3 spans 13 residues. Germline-derived CDR1 and CDR2 are SGDLS and YYNGEE. J lost 4 bases, V lost 3 bases, and 3 bases had no gene match. CDR3 region: CASSAQGVYGYTF. The CDR3 region has the DNA TGTGCCAGCAGCGCGCAGGGGGTCTATGGCTACACCTTC.